This T cell receptor (beta chain) was captured in a study of T-cell memory formation after mild COVID-19. At the level of the study: The study found TCR clusters largely donor specific. Findings and limits, study-wide: Clones that contracted clustered mainly in CM and EM if CD4+ and in EMRA if CD8+. Day 37-peaking second-wave clones had unconfirmed SARS-CoV-2 specificity.

A single record per CDR3 protein comes from TCRdb applying MiXCR to the 5' RACE reads. The sample has 240,000 or so distinct CDR3 sequences; over 8.5% are singletons. This clonotype was seen only a few times. The antigen is unknown. The CDR3 loop spans 13 amino acids. V was trimmed by 8 bases and J by 2 bases, leaving 11 bases between them. Germline V gene data show CDR1 as SEHNR and CDR2 as FQNEAQ (reference sequence). The source of this sequence is a man aged 18 to 35 who had mild COVID-19 (a few samples of this study predate the infection). Cell type and time point are not known. This chain uses TRBV7-9 with TRBJ2-3, with D possibly matching TRBD1 (5 bases). The source material was PBMCs or a T cell subset sorted from them (not recorded which). CDR3 in amino acids: CASVRADTDTQYF. CDR3 DNA sequence: TGTGCCAGCGTCAGGGCTGACACAGATACGCAGTATTTT.